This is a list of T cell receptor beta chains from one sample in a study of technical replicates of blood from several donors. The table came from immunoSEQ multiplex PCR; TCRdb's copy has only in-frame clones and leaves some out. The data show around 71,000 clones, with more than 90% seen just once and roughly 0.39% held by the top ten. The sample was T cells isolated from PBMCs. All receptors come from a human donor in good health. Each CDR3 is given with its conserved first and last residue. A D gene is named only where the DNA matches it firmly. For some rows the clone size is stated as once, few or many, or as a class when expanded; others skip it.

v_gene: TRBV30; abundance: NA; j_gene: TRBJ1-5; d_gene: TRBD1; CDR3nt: TGTGCCCTTCGACAGGGCGGGGATCAGCCCCAGCATTTT; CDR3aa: CALRQGGDQPQHF
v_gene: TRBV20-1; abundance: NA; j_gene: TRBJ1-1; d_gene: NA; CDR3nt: TGCAGTGCTCCACGCGCCACTGAAGCTTTCTTT; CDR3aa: CSAPRATEAFF
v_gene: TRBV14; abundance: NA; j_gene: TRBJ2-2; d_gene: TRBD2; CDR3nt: TGTGCCAGCAGCCAAGATCGGGTCGGGAGGTTCGACACCGGGGAGCTGTTTTTT; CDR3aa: CASSQDRVGRFDTGELFF
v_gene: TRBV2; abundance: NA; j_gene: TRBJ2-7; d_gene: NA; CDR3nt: TGTGCCAGCAGTGAAGAGAGAGGATACGAGCAGTACTTC; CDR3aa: CASSEERGYEQYF
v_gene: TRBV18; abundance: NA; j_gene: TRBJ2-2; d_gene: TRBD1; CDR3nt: TGTGCCAGCTCACAGGCGACAGGGAAGGAGCTGTTTTTT; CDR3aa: CASSQATGKELFF
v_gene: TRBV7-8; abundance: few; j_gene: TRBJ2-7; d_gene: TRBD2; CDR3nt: TGTGCCAGCAGCAGTGCAACTAGCGGTACCTACGAGCAGTACTTC; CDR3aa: CASSSATSGTYEQYF
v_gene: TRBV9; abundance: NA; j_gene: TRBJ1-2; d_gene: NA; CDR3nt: TGTGCCAGCAGCCTTTACTATGGCTACACCTTC; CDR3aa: CASSLYYGYTF
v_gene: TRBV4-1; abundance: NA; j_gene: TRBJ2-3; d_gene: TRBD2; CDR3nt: TGCGCCAGCAGCCAAGGGCCCAGCGGGAGAGATACAGATACGCAGTATTTT; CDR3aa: CASSQGPSGRDTDTQYF
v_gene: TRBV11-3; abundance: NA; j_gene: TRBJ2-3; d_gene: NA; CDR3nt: TGTGCCAGCAGCTTAGGACTACGGGGAAAAGCCACAGATACGCAGTATTTT; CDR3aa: CASSLGLRGKATDTQYF
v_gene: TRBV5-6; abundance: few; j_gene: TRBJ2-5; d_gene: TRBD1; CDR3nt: TGTGCCAGCAGCTTGTCTCTTGACAGGGGGGGGGAGACCCAGTACTTC; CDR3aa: CASSLSLDRGGETQYF
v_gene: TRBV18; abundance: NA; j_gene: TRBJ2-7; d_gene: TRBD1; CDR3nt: TGTGCCAGCTCACGTTCCGGGACAGGGTTATACGAGCAGTACTTC; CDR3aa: CASSRSGTGLYEQYF
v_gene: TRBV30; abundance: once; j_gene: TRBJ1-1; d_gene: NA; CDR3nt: TGTCGGTTGGAGGCCCTCGGGGGCACTGAAGCTTTCTTT; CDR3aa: CRLEALGGTEAFF
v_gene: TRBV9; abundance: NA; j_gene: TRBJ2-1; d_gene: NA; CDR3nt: TGTGCCAGCAGCGCCGGGAGAGGGTCCTACAATGAGCAGTTCTTC; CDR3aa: CASSAGRGSYNEQFF
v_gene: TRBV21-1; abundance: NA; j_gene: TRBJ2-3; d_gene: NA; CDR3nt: TGTGCCAGCCGTTCCCGGGACTCCACAGATACGCAGTATTTT; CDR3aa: CASRSRDSTDTQYF
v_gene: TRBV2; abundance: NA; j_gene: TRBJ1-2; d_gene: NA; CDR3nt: TGTGCCAGCGAGTCGGGGAACCACTATGGCTACACCTTC; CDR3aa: CASESGNHYGYTF
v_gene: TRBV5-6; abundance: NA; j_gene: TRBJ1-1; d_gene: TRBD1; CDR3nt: TGTGCCAGCAGCTCGATCTGGACAGGAGGGTTAGCGACTGAAGCTTTCTTT; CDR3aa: CASSSIWTGGLATEAFF
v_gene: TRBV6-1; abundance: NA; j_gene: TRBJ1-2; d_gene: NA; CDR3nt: TGTGCCAGCAGACTGGGCCGCTACACCTTC; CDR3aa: CASRLGRYTF
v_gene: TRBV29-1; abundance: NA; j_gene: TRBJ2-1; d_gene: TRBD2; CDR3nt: TGCAGCGACGGACTAGCGGGAGACGATGAGCAGTTCTTC; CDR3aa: CSDGLAGDDEQFF
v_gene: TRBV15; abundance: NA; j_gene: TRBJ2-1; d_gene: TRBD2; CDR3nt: TGTGCCACCAGCAGAGATCGACGGGGGGGGAATGAGCAGTTCTTC; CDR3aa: CATSRDRRGGNEQFF
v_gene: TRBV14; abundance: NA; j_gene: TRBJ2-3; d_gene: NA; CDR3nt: TGTGCCAGCAGCCAAAGGGGGACAGATACGCAGTATTTT; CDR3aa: CASSQRGTDTQYF
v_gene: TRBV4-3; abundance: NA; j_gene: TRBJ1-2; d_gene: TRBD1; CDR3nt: TGCGCCAGCAGCCAAGGACAGGGCGAAGGAGGCTACACCTTC; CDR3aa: CASSQGQGEGGYTF
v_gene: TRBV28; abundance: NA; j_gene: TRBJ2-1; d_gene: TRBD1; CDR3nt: TGTGCCAGCAGTCTCGGACAGGGGGAGAACATTGAGCAGTTCTTC; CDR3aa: CASSLGQGENIEQFF
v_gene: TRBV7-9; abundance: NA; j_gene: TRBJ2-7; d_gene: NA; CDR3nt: TGTGCCAGCAGCGGAGCCGGGACATATACTTTACATTACGAGCAGTACTTC; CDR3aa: CASSGAGTYTLHYEQYF
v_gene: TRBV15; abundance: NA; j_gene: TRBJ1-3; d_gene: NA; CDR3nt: TGTGCCACCAGCAGAGGTCAGGGGTTCTCTGGAAACACCATATATTTT; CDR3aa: CATSRGQGFSGNTIYF
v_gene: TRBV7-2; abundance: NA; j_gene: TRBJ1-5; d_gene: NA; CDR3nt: TGTGCCAGCAGCTTTGGACCGGGGGAAATCCAGCCCCAGCATTTT; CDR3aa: CASSFGPGEIQPQHF
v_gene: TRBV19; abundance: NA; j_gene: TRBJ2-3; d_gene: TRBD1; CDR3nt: TGTGCCAGTAGAGACAGGGCAGCAGATACGCAGTATTTT; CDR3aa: CASRDRAADTQYF
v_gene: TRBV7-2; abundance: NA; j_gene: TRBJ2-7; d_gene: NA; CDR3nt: TGTGCCAGCAGCTTCGACAGGTCCTCCTACGAGCAGTACTTC; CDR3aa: CASSFDRSSYEQYF
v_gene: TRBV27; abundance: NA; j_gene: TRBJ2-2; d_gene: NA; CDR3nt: TGTGCCAGCACTACGGGACATAACACCGGGGAGCTGTTTTTT; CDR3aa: CASTTGHNTGELFF
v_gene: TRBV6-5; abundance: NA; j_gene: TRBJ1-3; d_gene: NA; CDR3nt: TGTGCCAGCAGTTCCAGCGATTCTGGAAACACCATATATTTT; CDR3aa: CASSSSDSGNTIYF
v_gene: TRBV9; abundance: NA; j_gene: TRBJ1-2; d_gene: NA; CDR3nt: TGTGCCAGCAGCGTAGGTAGGGGTCTCGGAGGCTACACCTTC; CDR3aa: CASSVGRGLGGYTF
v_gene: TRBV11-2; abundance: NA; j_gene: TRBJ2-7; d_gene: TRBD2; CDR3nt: TGTGCCAGCAGCTCCGGACTAGCGGGAGCCTACGAGCAGTACTTC; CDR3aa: CASSSGLAGAYEQYF
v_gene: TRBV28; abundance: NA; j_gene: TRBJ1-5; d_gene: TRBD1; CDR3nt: TGTGCCAGCAGTTTGGGACAGGGGTTCAGACAGCCCCAGCATTTT; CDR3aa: CASSLGQGFRQPQHF
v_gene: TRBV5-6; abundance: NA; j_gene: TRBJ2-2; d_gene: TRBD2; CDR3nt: TGTGCCAGCACTCTAGCGGGAGCCGGCGGCGGGGAGCTGTTTTTT; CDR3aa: CASTLAGAGGGELFF
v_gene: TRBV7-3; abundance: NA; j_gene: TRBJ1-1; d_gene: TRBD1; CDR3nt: TGTGCCAGCAGCCCAGGGACAGTTGAAGCTTTCTTT; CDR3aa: CASSPGTVEAFF
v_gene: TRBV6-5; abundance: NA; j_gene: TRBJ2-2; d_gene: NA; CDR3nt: TGTGCCACCTCGAGGGCTCTAAATACCGGGGAGCTGTTTTTT; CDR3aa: CATSRALNTGELFF
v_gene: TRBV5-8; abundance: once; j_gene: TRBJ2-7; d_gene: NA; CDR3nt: TGTGCCAGCAGCCAACATTTGGACAGCTACGAGCAGTACTTC; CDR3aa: CASSQHLDSYEQYF
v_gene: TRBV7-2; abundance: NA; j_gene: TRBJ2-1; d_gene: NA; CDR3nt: TGTGCCAGCAGCTTAGCCGGCTGGAGCTCCTACAATGAGCAGTTCTTC; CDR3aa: CASSLAGWSSYNEQFF